This T cell receptor beta chain was captured by sequencing in a study of PD-1 blockade in classical Hodgkin lymphoma. A word on this clone: Its antigen remains unidentified.

Assay used: immunoSEQ multiplex PCR; TCRdb lists only in-frame clones, some missing. The sample carries 110,000 or so clones, about nine tenths recorded once. Study-wide results and limits: Reported findings placed baseline TCR diversity lower in newly diagnosed patients (compared with healthy donors).

The CDR3 loop spans 15 amino acids. CDR1 is SGHTS and CDR2 is YDEGEE in the germline V gene. V lost 5 bases, J lost 4 bases, and 19 bases lay in between. Sample time point: cycle 4 day 1 (C4D1), after six to seven weeks of nivolumab. Autologous stem cell transplantation was followed by relapse in every patient, and brentuximab vedotin exposure varied. The chain couples TRBV5-8 to TRBJ2-7; possible D gene TRBD2, 6 bases. This receptor was identified in a human donor with classical Hodgkin lymphoma. The sample was peripheral blood mononuclear cells (PBMCs), taken before the fourth cycle of nivolumab. This CDR3 reads CASSIGTSEGYEQYF. The CDR3 DNA reads TGTGCCAGCAGTATTGGGACTTCGGAGGGGTACGAGCAGTACTTC. Variable domain in full (rest from reference TRBV5-8 and TRBJ2-7): EAGVTQSPTHLIKTRGQQATLRCSPISGHTSVYWYQQALGLGLQFLLWYDEGEERNRGNFPPRFSGRQFPNYSSELNVNALELEDSALYLCASSIGTSEGYEQYFGPGTRLTVT.